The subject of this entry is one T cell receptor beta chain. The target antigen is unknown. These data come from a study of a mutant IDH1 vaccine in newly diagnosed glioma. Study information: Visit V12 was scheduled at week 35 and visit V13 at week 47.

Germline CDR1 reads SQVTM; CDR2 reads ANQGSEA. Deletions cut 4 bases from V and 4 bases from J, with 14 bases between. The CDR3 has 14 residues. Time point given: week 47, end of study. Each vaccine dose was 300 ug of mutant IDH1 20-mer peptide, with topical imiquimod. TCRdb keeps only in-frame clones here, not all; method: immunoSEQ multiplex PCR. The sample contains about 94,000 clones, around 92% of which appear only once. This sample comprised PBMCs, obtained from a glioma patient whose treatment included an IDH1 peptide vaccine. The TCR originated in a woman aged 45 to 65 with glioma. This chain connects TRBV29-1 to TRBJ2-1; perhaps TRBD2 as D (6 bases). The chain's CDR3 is CSVADLGTYNEQFF. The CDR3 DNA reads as TGCAGCGTTGCCGATTTAGGGACTTACAATGAGCAGTTCTTC.